These 8 T cell receptor beta chains share one sample of origin, sequenced in a study of early stage breast cancer tumors. Here immunoSEQ multiplex PCR was the method, and the copy in TCRdb shows in-frame clones only, minus some. This table holds under 45,000 clones, approximately 72% found once. Specimen: blood. All receptors derive from a person aged 45-60 years with breast cancer.

V is TRBV21-1 and J is TRBJ1-1. TRBV21-1 is a recognized pseudogene. The CDR3 length is 16 residues. The CDR3 spells CASRNYVATQCTEAFF. CDR3 DNA sequence: TGTGCCAGCAGAAACTACGTAGCTACACAATGCACTGAAGCTTTCTTT.

The chain uses TRBV10-1 and TRBJ1-1; 10 bases agree with TRBD1. CDR1 is WNHNN, CDR2 SYGVQD, per germline (reference sequence). The length of the CDR3 is 17 residues. V shed 2 bases, J shed 1 base, and the junction held 7 bases outside the gene matches. The CDR3 region is CASSEKGTGAKNTEAFF. CDR3 DNA: TGCGCCAGCAGTGAGAAAGGGACAGGGGCAAAGAACACTGAAGCTTTCTTT.

The gene calls are TRBV19 and TRBJ1-2, with 7 bases that match TRBD1. The V segment lost 4 bases and the J segment 4 bases; nucleotides outside the gene matches: 3. This CDR3 is 13 amino acids long. Germline V gene data show CDR1 as LNHDA and CDR2 as SQIVND (reference sequence). The CDR3 DNA is TGTGCCAGTAGTACGGACAGGTCCTATGGCTACACCTTC. Translating it yields CASSTDRSYGYTF.

The V gene is TRBV19, the J gene TRBJ1-3, with D uncertain. This CDR3 contains 18 residues. Between the trimmed V and J ends, which lost 5 bases and 0 bases, there was a span of 20 bases. Germline CDR1 and CDR2: LNHDA and SQIVND (reference sequence). The CDR3 DNA follows: TGTGCCAGTAGTCGACGCGCAGGTACGGGGATCTCTGGAAACACCATATATTTT. Translation: CASSRRAGTGISGNTIYF. The full variable domain, its missing parts supplied by reference TRBV19 and TRBJ1-3, is DGGITQSPKYLFRKEGQNVTLSCEQNLNHDAMYWYRQDPGQGLRLIYYSQIVNDFQKGDIAEGYSVSREKKESFPLTVTSAQKNPTAFYLCASSRRAGTGISGNTIYFGEGSWLTVV.

The chain is built from TRBV2 and TRBJ2-2; the match to TRBD1 covers 9 bases. This CDR3 region has 13 residues. In germline, CDR1 is SNHLY, CDR2 FYNNEI. The V and J ends lost 10 bases and 6 bases, in that order; junction bases with no gene match: 6. CDR3 loop: CATSTGGAGELFF. The CDR3 DNA is TGTGCCACCTCGACAGGGGGGGCCGGGGAGCTGTTTTTT.

This clone was detected only a few times. The CDR3 DNA reads as TGCGCCAGCAGCCCCTTGCGGCTCGGGGAGACCCAGTACTTC. Amino acid sequence: CASSPLRLGETQYF. This chain links TRBV23-1 with TRBJ2-5; no clear D gene. TRBV23-1 qualifies as an ORF whose function is uncertain. V lost 6 bases and J lost 5, with 16 bases in between. The CDR3 extends over 14 amino acids.

This clone showed up just a few times. V and J are TRBV4-3 and TRBJ1-2, with D perhaps matching TRBD1 (6 bases). Trimming removed 0 bases at V and 6 bases at J, with 14 bases between. The V gene's germline CDR1 is LGHNA and CDR2 YSLEER. The length of the CDR3 is 15 residues. CDR3 coding DNA: TGCGCCAGCAGCCAAGATAGGCAGGGGTATGATGGCTACACCTTC. It specifies CASSQDRQGYDGYTF.

There are a few counts of this clone. The chain joins TRBV13 to TRBJ2-1; 8 nucleotides line up with TRBD1. The germline V gene encodes CDR1 PRHDT and CDR2 FYEKMQ (reference sequence). The V and J ends lost 5 bases and 7 bases, in that order; junction bases with no gene match: 7. The CDR3 is made up of 14 amino acids. The CDR3 reads CASSLTGEWNEQFF. The CDR3 DNA reads as TGTGCCAGCAGCCTGACAGGGGAATGGAATGAGCAGTTCTTC.